This TCR beta chain was captured by sequencing in a study of stem cell transplantation in POMP-related autoinflammatory disease. Study results and caveats: PRAID patients trended toward lower TRB diversity and higher clonality in all analyzed T-cell subsets.

The germline V gene encodes CDR1 SGHAT and CDR2 FQDESV (reference sequence). V was pared by 5 bases and J by 2 bases, with 12 bases of the junction left unmatched. This CDR3 is built from 16 residues. Note on this clone: The target antigen is unknown.

PRAID featured immunodeficiency plus autoinflammation. Sequencing used immunoSEQ multiplex PCR; TCRdb keeps in-frame clones, though not all of them. This table holds 9,500 to 10,000 clones, about four fifths found once. The receptor was derived from a human patient with POMP-related autoinflammation and immune dysregulation (PRAID). The graft donor may have given rise to some T cells. The sequencing used CD4+ T cells from PBMCs, collected after stem cell transplantation. The chain employs TRBV11-1 and TRBJ2-7, with TRBD2 identical over 7 bases. In nucleotides, the CDR3 is TGTGCCAGCAGCGGTAAGAGGGACTACCATACCTACGAGCAGTACTTC. Protein sequence: CASSGKRDYHTYEQYF.